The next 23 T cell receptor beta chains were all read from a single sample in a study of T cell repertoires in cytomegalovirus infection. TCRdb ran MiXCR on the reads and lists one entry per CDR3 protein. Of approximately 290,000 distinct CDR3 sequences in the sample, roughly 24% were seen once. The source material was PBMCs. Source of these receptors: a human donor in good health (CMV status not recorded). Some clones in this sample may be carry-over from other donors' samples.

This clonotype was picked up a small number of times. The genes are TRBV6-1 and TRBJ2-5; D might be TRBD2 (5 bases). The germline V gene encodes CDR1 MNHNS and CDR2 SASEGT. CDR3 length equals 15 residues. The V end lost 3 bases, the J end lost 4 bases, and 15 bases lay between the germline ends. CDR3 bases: TGTGCCAGCAGTGACCCGGACTGGCTTAGAGAGACCCAGTACTTC. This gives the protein CASSDPDWLRETQYF.

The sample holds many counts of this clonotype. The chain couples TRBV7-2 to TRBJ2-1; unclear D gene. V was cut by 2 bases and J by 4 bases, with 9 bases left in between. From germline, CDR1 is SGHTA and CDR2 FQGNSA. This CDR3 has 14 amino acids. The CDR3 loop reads CASSLLGGYNEQFF. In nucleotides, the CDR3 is TGTGCCAGCAGCTTATTGGGCGGTTACAATGAGCAGTTCTTC.

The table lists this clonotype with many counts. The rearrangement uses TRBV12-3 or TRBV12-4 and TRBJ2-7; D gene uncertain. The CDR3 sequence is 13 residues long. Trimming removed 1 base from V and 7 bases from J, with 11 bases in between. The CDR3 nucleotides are TGTGCCAGCAGTTTAGGGGCAGCTTCTGAGCAGTACTTC. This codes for CASSLGAASEQYF.

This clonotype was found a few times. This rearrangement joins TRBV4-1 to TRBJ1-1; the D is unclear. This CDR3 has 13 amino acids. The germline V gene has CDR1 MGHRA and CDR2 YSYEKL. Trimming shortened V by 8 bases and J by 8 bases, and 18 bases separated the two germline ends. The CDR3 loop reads CASAAPGRTEAFF. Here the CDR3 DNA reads TGCGCCAGCGCGGCCCCGGGTAGGACCGAAGCTTTCTTT.

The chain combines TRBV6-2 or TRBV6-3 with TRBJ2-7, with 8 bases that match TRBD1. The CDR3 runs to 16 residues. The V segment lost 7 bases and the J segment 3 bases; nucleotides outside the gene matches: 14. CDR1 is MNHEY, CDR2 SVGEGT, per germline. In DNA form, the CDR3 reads TGTGCCAGCACCCCCATCGGACAGGGCTCAGACTACGAGCAGTACTTC. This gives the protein CASTPIGQGSDYEQYF.

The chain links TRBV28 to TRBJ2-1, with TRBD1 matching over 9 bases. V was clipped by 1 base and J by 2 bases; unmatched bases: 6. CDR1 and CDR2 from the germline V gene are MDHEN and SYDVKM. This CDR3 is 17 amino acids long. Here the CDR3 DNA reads TGTGCCAGCAGTTTATTCCGGGGACAGGGCACCTACAATGAGCAGTTCTTC. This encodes CASSLFRGQGTYNEQFF.

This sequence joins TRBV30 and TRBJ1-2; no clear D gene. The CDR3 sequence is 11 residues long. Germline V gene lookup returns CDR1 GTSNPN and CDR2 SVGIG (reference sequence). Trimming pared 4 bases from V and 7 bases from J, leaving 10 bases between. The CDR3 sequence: CAWIGLAGYTF. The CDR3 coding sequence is TGTGCCTGGATCGGACTAGCTGGCTACACCTTC.

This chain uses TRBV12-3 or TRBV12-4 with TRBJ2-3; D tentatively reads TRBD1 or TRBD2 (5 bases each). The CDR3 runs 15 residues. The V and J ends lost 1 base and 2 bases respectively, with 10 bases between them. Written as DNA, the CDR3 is TGTGCCAGCAGTTTAGACGGGGACGTCACAGATACGCAGTATTTT. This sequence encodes CASSLDGDVTDTQYF.

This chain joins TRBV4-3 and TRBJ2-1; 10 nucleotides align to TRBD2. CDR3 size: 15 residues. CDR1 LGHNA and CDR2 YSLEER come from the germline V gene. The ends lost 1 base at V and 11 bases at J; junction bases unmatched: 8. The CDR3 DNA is TGCGCCAGCAGCCAAGGGACTAGCGGCAGCTTCCAGCAGTTCTTC. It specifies CASSQGTSGSFQQFF.

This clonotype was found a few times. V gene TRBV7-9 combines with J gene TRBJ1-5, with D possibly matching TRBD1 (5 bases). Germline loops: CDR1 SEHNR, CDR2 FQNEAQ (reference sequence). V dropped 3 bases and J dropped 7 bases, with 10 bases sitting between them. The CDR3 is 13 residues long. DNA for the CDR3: TGTGCCAGCAGCTTCCCGGGGGAGCAGCCCCAGCATTTT. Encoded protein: CASSFPGEQPQHF.

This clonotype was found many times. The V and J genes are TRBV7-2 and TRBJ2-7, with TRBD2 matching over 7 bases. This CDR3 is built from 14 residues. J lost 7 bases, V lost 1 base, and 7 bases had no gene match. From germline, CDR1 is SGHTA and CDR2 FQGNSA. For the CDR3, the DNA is TGTGCCAGCAGCTTAGAGGGAGGGCTCCGGGAGCAGTACTTC. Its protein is CASSLEGGLREQYF.

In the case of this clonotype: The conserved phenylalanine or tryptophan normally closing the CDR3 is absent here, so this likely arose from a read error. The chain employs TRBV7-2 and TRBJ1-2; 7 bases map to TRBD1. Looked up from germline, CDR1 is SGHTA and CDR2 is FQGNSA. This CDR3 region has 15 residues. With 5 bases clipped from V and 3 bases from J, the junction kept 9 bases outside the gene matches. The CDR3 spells CASSPAGTEDYGYTL. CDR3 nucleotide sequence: TGTGCCAGCAGCCCCGCCGGGACAGAGGACTATGGCTACACCTTA.

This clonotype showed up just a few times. As DNA, the CDR3 is TGTGCCAGCAGCTTAGGACCGACATTTCTCACCTTC. It codes for CASSLGPTFLTF. J is TRBJ1-2 and V is TRBV7-2; D is unclear. Looked up from germline, CDR1 is SGHTA and CDR2 is FQGNSA. V lost 1 base to trimming and J lost 13 bases, with 13 bases between them. The CDR3 length is 12 residues.

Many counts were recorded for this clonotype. The CDR3: CASSQHSSGVFNEQFF. CDR3 nucleotides: TGTGCCAGCAGCCAACATTCTAGCGGGGTCTTCAATGAGCAGTTCTTC. The chain is built from TRBV7-2 and TRBJ2-1; TRBD2 matches 9 bases. The V segment lost 5 bases and the J segment 6 bases; nucleotides outside the gene matches: 11. Germline CDR1 reads SGHTA; CDR2 reads FQGNSA. This CDR3 region has 16 residues.

Here the CDR3 DNA reads TGCGCCAGCACCAGGGGAGTTGAAGATACGCAGTATTTT. This encodes CASTRGVEDTQYF. The V and J genes are TRBV5-1 and TRBJ2-3, with D perhaps TRBD1 (6 bases). Germline CDR1 SGHRS, CDR2 YFSETQ. The CDR3 has 13 amino acids. The V end lost 6 bases, the J end lost 5 bases, and 13 bases lay between the germline ends.

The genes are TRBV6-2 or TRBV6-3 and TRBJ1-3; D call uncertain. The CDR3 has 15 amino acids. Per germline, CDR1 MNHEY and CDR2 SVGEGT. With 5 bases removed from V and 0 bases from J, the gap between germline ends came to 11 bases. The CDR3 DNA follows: TGTGCCAGCAGTACTACAGTTCTCTCTGGAAACACCATATATTTT. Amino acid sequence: CASSTTVLSGNTIYF.

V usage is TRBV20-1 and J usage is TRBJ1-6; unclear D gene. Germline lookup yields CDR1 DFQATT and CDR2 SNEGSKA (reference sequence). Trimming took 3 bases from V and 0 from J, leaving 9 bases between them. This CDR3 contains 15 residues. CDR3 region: CSASTASSYNSPLHF. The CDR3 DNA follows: TGCAGTGCTAGTACGGCGAGCTCCTATAATTCACCCCTCCACTTT.

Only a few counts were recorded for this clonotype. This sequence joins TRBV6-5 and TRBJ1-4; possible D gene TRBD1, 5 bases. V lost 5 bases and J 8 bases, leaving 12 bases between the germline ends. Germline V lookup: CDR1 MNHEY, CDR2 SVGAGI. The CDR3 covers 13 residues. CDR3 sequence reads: CASSPGAGEKLFF. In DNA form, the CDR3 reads TGTGCCAGCAGTCCCGGGGCAGGGGAAAAACTGTTTTTT.

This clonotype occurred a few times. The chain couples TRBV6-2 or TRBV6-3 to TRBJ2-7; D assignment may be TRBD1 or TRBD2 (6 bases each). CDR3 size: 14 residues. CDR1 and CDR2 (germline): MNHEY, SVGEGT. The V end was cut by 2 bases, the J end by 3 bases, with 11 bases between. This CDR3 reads CASSYGGQNYEQYF. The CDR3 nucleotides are TGTGCCAGCAGTTACGGGGGGCAGAACTACGAGCAGTACTTC.

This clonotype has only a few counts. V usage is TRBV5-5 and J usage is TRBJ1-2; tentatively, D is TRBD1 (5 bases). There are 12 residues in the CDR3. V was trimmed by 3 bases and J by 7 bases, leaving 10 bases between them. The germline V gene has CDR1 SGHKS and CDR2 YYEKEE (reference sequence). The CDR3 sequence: CASSSQGSGYTF. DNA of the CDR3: TGTGCCAGCAGCTCGCAGGGTTCTGGCTACACCTTC.

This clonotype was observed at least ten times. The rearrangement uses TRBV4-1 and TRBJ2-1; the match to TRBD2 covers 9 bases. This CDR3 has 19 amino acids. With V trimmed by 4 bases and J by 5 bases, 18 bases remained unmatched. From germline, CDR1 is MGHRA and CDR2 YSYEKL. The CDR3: CASSLRRVAGVNRNNEQFF. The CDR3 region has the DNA TGCGCCAGCAGCCTCCGGAGAGTAGCGGGAGTCAACCGGAACAATGAGCAGTTCTTC.

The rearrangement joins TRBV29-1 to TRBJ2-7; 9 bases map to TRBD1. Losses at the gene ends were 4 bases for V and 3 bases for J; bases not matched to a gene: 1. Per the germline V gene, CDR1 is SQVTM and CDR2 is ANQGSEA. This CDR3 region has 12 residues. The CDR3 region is CSVGQGVYEQYF. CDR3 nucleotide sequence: TGCAGCGTTGGACAGGGGGTCTACGAGCAGTACTTC.

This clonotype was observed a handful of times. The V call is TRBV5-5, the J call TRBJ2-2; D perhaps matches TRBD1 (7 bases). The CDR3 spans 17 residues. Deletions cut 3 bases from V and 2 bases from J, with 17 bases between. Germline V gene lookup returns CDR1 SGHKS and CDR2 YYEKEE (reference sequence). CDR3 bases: TGTGCCAGCAGCTGGGGGTTGACAGGGACTAACACCGGGGAGCTGTTTTTT. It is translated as CASSWGLTGTNTGELFF. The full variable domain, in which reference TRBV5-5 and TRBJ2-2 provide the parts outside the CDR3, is DAGVTQSPTHLIKTRGQQVTLRCSPISGHKSVSWYQQVLGQGPQFIFQYYEKEERGRGNFPDRFSARQFPNYSSELNVNALLLGDSALYLCASSWGLTGTNTGELFFGEGSRLTVL.